This entry lists 31 T cell receptor beta chains sequenced from one sample in a study of OX40 agonist ivuxolimab in advanced cancers. The repertoire was sequenced with immunoSEQ multiplex PCR; TCRdb's copy has only in-frame clones and lacks some. The sample comprises tens of thousands of clones, 80% to 90% of which are singletons, and around 15% rests with the top ten. The sequencing used CD4+ or CD8+ T cells sorted from blood, collected in a trial of the OX40 agonist ivuxolimab. All receptors derive from an adult with an advanced solid tumor such as melanoma, head and neck, liver or kidney cancer.

A word on this clone: This same CDR3 is encoded by further DNA sequences in the sample. V usage is TRBV27 and J usage is TRBJ1-6, with 9 nucleotides matching TRBD1. Trimming at V came to 6 bases and at J to 9 bases, leaving 6 bases not matched to a gene. In germline, CDR1 is MNHEY, CDR2 SMNVEV (reference sequence). The length of the CDR3 is 14 residues. The CDR3 DNA reads TGTGCCAGCAGCGACAGGGGGTTTGGTTCACCCCTCCACTTT. This codes for CASSDRGFGSPLHF.

The chain recombines TRBV27 with TRBJ2-1, with 9 bases aligning to TRBD2. This CDR3 has 14 residues. Germline CDR1 is MNHEY and CDR2 is SMNVEV (reference sequence). Trimming took 10 bases from V and 7 from J; bases not matched to a gene: 11. The CDR3, as DNA: TGTGCCACCCGCTCCAGCGGGAGGCGAAATGAGCAGTTCTTC. Its translation: CATRSSGRRNEQFF.

The genes are TRBV4-3 and TRBJ2-5, with D possibly being TRBD2 (5 bases). V shed 0 bases and J shed 2 bases, with 10 bases lying between them. This CDR3 is 15 amino acids long. Germline V gene sequence: CDR1 LGHNA, CDR2 YSLEER. The CDR3 region has the DNA TGCGCCAGCAGCCAAGACCGGGGAAGTCAAGAGACCCAGTACTTC. It encodes CASSQDRGSQETQYF.

The CDR3 DNA sequence: TGTGCCAGCAGTTTATTCAGGAACACCGGGGAGCTGTTTTTT. Amino acids: CASSLFRNTGELFF. The gene calls are TRBV28 and TRBJ2-2, with unresolved D. The CDR3 spans 14 residues. Germline V gives CDR1 MDHEN, CDR2 SYDVKM. Trimming shortened V by 1 base and J by 1 base, and 4 bases separated the two germline ends. The complete variable domain, with remaining parts taken from reference TRBV28 and TRBJ2-2, reads DVKVTQSSRYLVKRTGEKVFLECVQDMDHENMFWYRQDPGLGLRLIYFSYDVKMKEKGDIPEGYSVSREKKERFSLILESASTNQTSMYLCASSLFRNTGELFFGEGSRLTVL.

This sequence joins TRBV7-9 and TRBJ1-1; possible D gene TRBD1, 6 bases. The CDR3 has 14 residues. V lost 1 base and J lost 7, with 13 bases in between. Germline loops: CDR1 SEHNR, CDR2 FQNEAQ (reference sequence). This CDR3 reads CASSLDGGQGEAFF. The DNA for the CDR3 is TGTGCCAGCAGCTTAGACGGGGGGCAAGGTGAAGCTTTCTTT.

The sample holds a few counts of this clone. The DNA of the CDR3 is TGTGCCAGCAGCCCCGGGACAGGGACGAGCACTGAAGCTTTCTTT. Amino acids: CASSPGTGTSTEAFF. The chain recombines TRBV7-6 with TRBJ1-1; 9 bases agree with TRBD1. Germline loops: CDR1 SGHVS, CDR2 FNYEAQ. V shed 5 bases, J shed 4 bases, and the junction held 8 bases outside the gene matches. CDR3 length equals 15 residues.

This clone was seen a single time. The chain combines TRBV15 with TRBJ2-7; 11 nucleotides agree with TRBD2. This CDR3 comprises 16 residues. V was pared by 3 bases and J by 5 bases, with 9 bases of the junction left unmatched. From germline, CDR1 is LNHNV and CDR2 YYDKDF (reference sequence). The CDR3 nucleotides read TGTGCCACCAGCAGCGAAATAGCGGGGGGGAAAGACGAGCAGTACTTC. The encoded protein is CATSSEIAGGKDEQYF.

CDR3 sequence reads: CASSASGGSYEQYF. The DNA for the CDR3 is TGCGCCAGCAGCGCTAGCGGGGGATCCTACGAGCAGTACTTC. The V gene is TRBV4-1, the J gene TRBJ2-7; 10 bases match TRBD2. V was pared by 5 bases and J by 1 base, with 2 bases of the junction left unmatched. Per the germline V gene, CDR1 is MGHRA and CDR2 is YSYEKL. The CDR3 consists of 14 residues.

This clone was recorded a few times. The chain links TRBV7-8 to TRBJ2-5; TRBD2 matches 9 bases. From germline, CDR1 is SGHVS and CDR2 FQNEAQ. The CDR3 has 15 amino acids. The junction had 8 bases not matched to a gene; V was cut back by 8 bases and J by 1 base. CDR3 loop: CASRGSGGSQETQYF. The CDR3 nucleotides are TGTGCCAGCCGGGGTAGCGGGGGCAGCCAAGAGACCCAGTACTTC.

The gene calls are TRBV19 and TRBJ1-2, with 11 bases matching TRBD1. The germline V gene has CDR1 LNHDA and CDR2 SQIVND (reference sequence). The trim removed 6 bases at V and 8 bases at J, leaving 8 bases unmatched. This CDR3 comprises 14 residues. The chain's CDR3 is CASSPGQGAKGYTF. The CDR3, as DNA: TGTGCCAGTAGCCCCGGACAGGGGGCTAAGGGCTACACCTTC.

V gene TRBV4-3 combines with J gene TRBJ1-2; tentative D call: TRBD1 (6 bases). Trimming left V 0 bases short and J 4 bases short, with 18 bases between. CDR1 is LGHNA and CDR2 is YSLEER in the germline V gene. The CDR3 totals 17 residues. The CDR3 DNA reads as TGCGCCAGCAGCCAAGACCCCCTGTCAGGGGTGAGCTATGGCTACACCTTC. Its translation is CASSQDPLSGVSYGYTF.

The genes are TRBV6-6 and TRBJ1-2; 7 bases map to TRBD1. Germline loops: CDR1 MNHNY, CDR2 SVGAGI (reference sequence). Germline trimming cut 6 bases from V and 5 bases from J; bases unmatched to any gene: 6. The CDR3 length is 13 residues. The CDR3 DNA sequence: TGTGCCAGCAGCCTAAACAGGGGATATGGCTACACCTTC. It codes for CASSLNRGYGYTF.

This clone was observed once. V usage is TRBV6-5 and J usage is TRBJ1-2; D is undetermined. In germline, CDR1 is MNHEY, CDR2 SVGAGI. The V and J ends lost 0 bases and 2 bases respectively, with 7 bases between them. The CDR3 spans 14 residues. DNA of the CDR3: TGTGCCAGCAGTTACTCGAGAGTAAACTATGGCTACACCTTC. This gives the protein CASSYSRVNYGYTF.

The rearrangement links TRBV9 to TRBJ2-3; D is uncertain. The germline V gene encodes CDR1 SGDLS and CDR2 YYNGEE. This CDR3 contains 12 residues. V gave up 3 bases and J gave up 5 bases, with 7 bases separating them. CDR3 sequence: CASSEGRDTQYF. The CDR3 DNA sequence: TGTGCCAGCAGCGAGGGAAGAGATACGCAGTATTTT.

The chain joins TRBV6-5 to TRBJ2-1; D ambiguous. In germline, CDR1 is MNHEY, CDR2 SVGAGI. V lost 6 bases and J 6 bases, leaving 12 bases between the germline ends. This CDR3 is built from 13 residues. CDR3 in DNA: TGTGCCAGCAGCCTATCTTTAAGCAATGAGCAGTTCTTC. This gives the protein CASSLSLSNEQFF.

The rearrangement links TRBV11-2 to TRBJ2-5; D unresolved. CDR1 and CDR2 (germline): SGHAT, FQNNGV. Trimming took 0 bases from V and 5 from J, leaving 16 bases between them. The CDR3 runs 16 residues. The DNA for the CDR3 is TGTGCCAGCAGCTTAGATCTAGTGAGAGGAGAGGAGACCCAGTACTTC. Its protein product is CASSLDLVRGEETQYF.

The chain uses TRBV5-1 and TRBJ1-1; D may be TRBD1 (5 bases). V lost 6 bases, J lost 0 bases, and 15 bases lay in between. The length of the CDR3 is 15 residues. In germline, CDR1 is SGHRS, CDR2 YFSETQ. As DNA, the CDR3 is TGCGCCAGCAACCCAGGGCAGGGCCTGAACACTGAAGCTTTCTTT. Its protein is CASNPGQGLNTEAFF.

V and J are TRBV5-8 and TRBJ2-3; 7 positions match TRBD1. Germline V lookup: CDR1 SGHTS, CDR2 YDEGEE. Unmatched junction bases numbered 5, after V lost 4 bases and J lost 0 bases. This CDR3 comprises 15 residues. The CDR3 region is CASSVGDSSTDTQYF. CDR3 DNA sequence: TGTGCCAGCAGCGTGGGGGACAGCAGCACAGATACGCAGTATTTT.

By sample fraction, this clone is medium-sized. The chain combines TRBV28 with TRBJ1-5; no definite D call. Trimming removed 7 bases at V and 1 base at J, with 17 bases between. The length of the CDR3 is 16 residues. The V gene's germline CDR1 is MDHEN and CDR2 SYDVKM. The CDR3 spells CASISVSRGSNQPQHF. DNA of the CDR3: TGTGCCAGCATATCGGTGTCCCGGGGAAGCAATCAGCCCCAGCATTTT.

This clone was found once. The chain carries TRBV7-9 and TRBJ2-1; tentatively, D is TRBD1 (5 bases). The germline V and J ends were trimmed by 3 bases and 0 bases, with 12 bases remaining between them. The length of the CDR3 is 16 residues. Germline V gene sequence: CDR1 SEHNR, CDR2 FQNEAQ (reference sequence). DNA of the CDR3: TGTGCCAGCAGCTTTTCTCAGGGCCTCTCCTACAATGAGCAGTTCTTC. Protein: CASSFSQGLSYNEQFF.

The chain recombines TRBV5-5 with TRBJ2-3; no reliable D call. V was clipped by 0 bases and J by 2 bases, with 7 bases between them. The CDR3 is 14 amino acids. In germline, CDR1 is SGHKS, CDR2 YYEKEE (reference sequence). The chain's CDR3 is CASSLERITDTQYF. CDR3 nucleotide sequence: TGTGCCAGCAGCTTGGAACGGATCACAGATACGCAGTATTTT.

CDR3 bases: TGTGCCAGCAGCTTGGGCTCTCCGACCGGGGAGCTGTTTTTT. It yields the protein CASSLGSPTGELFF. The chain employs TRBV5-6 and TRBJ2-2; D is ambiguous. V was trimmed by 0 bases and J by 5 bases, leaving 8 bases between them. The CDR3 spans 14 residues. Germline values: CDR1 SGHDT, CDR2 YYEEEE.

J is TRBJ2-1 and V is TRBV27, with D possibly matching TRBD1 (5 bases). Germline values: CDR1 MNHEY, CDR2 SMNVEV (reference sequence). The CDR3 runs 13 residues. The ends were cut back, 3 bases at V and 7 bases at J, with 10 bases in the middle. The CDR3 sequence is CASSFPGRNEQFF. The DNA of the CDR3 is TGTGCCAGCAGTTTTCCAGGGCGGAATGAGCAGTTCTTC.

V gene TRBV2 combines with J gene TRBJ2-7; D may match TRBD1 or TRBD2 (5 bases each). The CDR3 totals 12 residues. Germline-derived CDR1 and CDR2 are SNHLY and FYNNEI. V was shortened by 9 bases and J by 4 bases, with 13 bases between the two germline ends. The CDR3 region has the DNA TGTGCCAGTTTAGGGGAGTGGTACGAGCAGTACTTC. It codes for CASLGEWYEQYF.

The chain has TRBV7-9 and TRBJ2-3; D might be TRBD1 (6 bases). Germline CDR1 and CDR2: SEHNR and FQNEAQ (reference sequence). Trimming stripped 5 bases from V and 0 bases from J, with 9 bases between. This CDR3 spans 14 amino acids. For the CDR3, the DNA is TGTGCCAGCAGCCGGACAGTAAGCACAGATACGCAGTATTTT. It encodes CASSRTVSTDTQYF.

The chain couples TRBV7-6 to TRBJ2-7; TRBD2 might be the D (5 bases). This CDR3 region has 14 residues. The germline V gene encodes CDR1 SGHVS and CDR2 FNYEAQ. Trimming took 5 bases from V and 7 from J, leaving 18 bases between them. Here the CDR3 reads CASSLGLGGEEQYF. In nucleotides, the CDR3 is TGTGCCAGCAGCCTAGGACTGGGCGGCGAGGAGCAGTACTTC.

This clone counts as medium-sized (0.01 to 0.1%). The rearrangement joins TRBV27 to TRBJ2-1; D might be TRBD1 (5 bases). The CDR3 covers 14 residues. V lost 0 bases to trimming and J lost 6 bases, with 9 bases between them. Per the germline V gene, CDR1 is MNHEY and CDR2 is SMNVEV (reference sequence). CDR3 protein: CASSLSGLSNEQFF. CDR3 DNA sequence: TGTGCCAGCAGTTTATCGGGGCTATCCAATGAGCAGTTCTTC.

The chain recombines TRBV7-8 with TRBJ2-1; maybe TRBD2 (6 bases). The CDR3 runs 16 residues. Germline CDR1 and CDR2: SGHVS and FQNEAQ. The germline V and J ends were trimmed by 2 bases and 2 bases, with 13 bases remaining between them. The CDR3: CASSLKSREAYNEQFF. CDR3 nucleotides: TGTGCCAGCAGCTTAAAGTCCAGGGAGGCCTACAATGAGCAGTTCTTC. Together with reference TRBV7-8 and TRBJ2-1, the CDR3 gives the full variable domain: GAGVSQSPRYKVAKRGQDVALRCDPISGHVSLFWYQQALGQGPEFLTYFQNEAQLDKSGLPSDRFFAERPEGSVSTLKIQRTQQEDSAVYLCASSLKSREAYNEQFFGPGTRLTVL.

About this clone itself: One end of the junction varies from germline; a read error may be responsible. The V gene is TRBV11-1, the J gene TRBJ2-1; TRBD1 agrees at 10 bases. The CDR3 loop spans 17 amino acids. CDR1 is SGHAT, CDR2 FQDESV, per germline (reference sequence). CDR3 sequence: CASSKDRGTGAVRSGLF. DNA for the CDR3: TGTGCCAGCAGCAAGGATAGGGGGACAGGGGCCGTGAGGAGCGGGCTCTTC.

The genes are TRBV6-4 and TRBJ2-1, with unresolved D. Germline CDR1 and CDR2: MRHNA and SNTAGT. V was shortened by 4 bases and J by 6 bases, with 16 bases between the two germline ends. This CDR3 contains 15 residues. CDR3 DNA: TGTGCCAGCAGTGCGGTCAGATCGAGGTCCAATGAGCAGTTCTTC. It is translated as CASSAVRSRSNEQFF.

The chain joins TRBV29-1 to TRBJ2-7; D is unresolved. The CDR3 sequence is 17 residues long. Germline V gene sequence: CDR1 SQVTM, CDR2 ANQGSEA. Trimming pared 0 bases from V and 3 bases from J, leaving 21 bases between. This chain's CDR3 is CSVEDWSPRKDHYEQYF. Here the CDR3 DNA reads TGCAGCGTTGAAGATTGGTCTCCTCGAAAGGACCACTACGAGCAGTACTTC.